Below are 8 T cell receptor beta chains sequenced from a single sample in a study of cytomegalovirus exposure and HLA in healthy donors. The PCR contained 60 Vbeta and 13 Jbeta primers. TCRdb's copy holds only in-frame clones and misses some; the assay was immunoSEQ multiplex PCR. The table includes about 170,000 clones, approximately 71% detected once. The specimen was PBMCs. The receptors originated from a woman in her late teens or twenties in good health and CMV-seropositive.

This clone is a singleton in its sample. The chain combines TRBV10-3 with TRBJ2-2; 8 bases are a match to TRBD1. The CDR3 has 18 amino acids. Germline V gene sequence: CDR1 ENHRY, CDR2 SYGVKD. The trim removed 7 bases at V and 5 bases at J, leaving 18 bases unmatched. The CDR3 nucleotides are TGTGCCATCACTTCTTCAGCCCGAGACAGGGGTCTGACCGGGGAGCTGTTTTTT. It translates to CAITSSARDRGLTGELFF.

This clone was observed a handful of times. The chain links TRBV10-3 to TRBJ1-6; D might be TRBD1 (5 bases). This CDR3 is built from 13 residues. Germline V CDR1 and CDR2: ENHRY, SYGVKD. The V and J ends lost 3 bases and 10 bases respectively, with 10 bases between them. This CDR3 reads CAISENGGSPLHF. CDR3 coding DNA: TGTGCCATCAGTGAAAATGGGGGGTCACCCCTCCACTTT.

This sequence joins TRBV7-6 and TRBJ2-5, with TRBD1 identical over 7 bases. Trimming at V came to 5 bases and at J to 5 bases, leaving 20 bases not matched to a gene. Per germline, CDR1 SGHVS and CDR2 FNYEAQ. This CDR3 contains 18 residues. The CDR3 is CASSAQTLGGSAGETQYF. In nucleotides, the CDR3 is TGTGCCAGCAGCGCCCAAACCCTAGGGGGCTCAGCCGGGGAGACCCAGTACTTC.

The gene calls are TRBV7-3 and TRBJ1-2; 9 bases line up with TRBD1. J gave up 5 bases and V 5 bases, and 9 bases lay outside the gene matches. CDR3 size: 15 residues. The germline V gene has CDR1 SGHTA and CDR2 FQGTGA. Written as DNA, the CDR3 is TGTGCCAGCAGCCCTCAGGGGGACAGGGCATATGGCTACACCTTC. Its translation: CASSPQGDRAYGYTF. Full variable domain (missing parts from reference TRBV7-3 and TRBJ1-2): GAGVSQTPSNKVTEKGKYVELRCDPISGHTALYWYRQSLGQGPEFLIYFQGTGAADDSGLPNDRFFAVRPEGSVSTLKIQRTERGDSAVYLCASSPQGDRAYGYTFGSGTRLTVV.

V gene TRBV2 combines with J gene TRBJ1-3, with TRBD1 matching 8 bases. Germline V gene lookup returns CDR1 SNHLY and CDR2 FYNNEI. This CDR3 comprises 15 residues. The junction had 7 bases not matched to a gene; V was cut back by 6 bases and J by 3 bases. CDR3 amino acids: CASRRTGKDGNTIYF. CDR3 DNA sequence: TGTGCCAGCAGGCGGACAGGGAAGGATGGAAACACCATATATTTT.

This clone was recorded once. The chain combines TRBV20-1 with TRBJ2-3; D uncertain. The CDR3 length is 11 residues. In germline, CDR1 is DFQATT, CDR2 SNEGSKA (reference sequence). V lost 7 bases and J 4 bases, leaving 9 bases between the germline ends. The CDR3 DNA is TGCAGTGTCCCGGTCGCAGATACGCAGTATTTT. This gives the protein CSVPVADTQYF.

This chain links TRBV4-2 with TRBJ2-5, with 12 bases that match TRBD2. The J call may not be correct, given that the DNA end is closer to TRBJ2-7. Germline CDR1 reads LGHNA; CDR2 reads YNFKEQ. The CDR3 extends over 17 amino acids. The CDR3 nucleotides are TGTGCCAGCAGCCAAGATAGTCTAGCGGGGGGGTGGAACGAGCAGTACTTC. It yields the protein CASSQDSLAGGWNEQYF.

J is TRBJ2-3 and V is TRBV7-2; D gene unclear. Trimming pared 5 bases from V and 4 bases from J, leaving 7 bases between. Germline V gene data show CDR1 as SGHTA and CDR2 as FQGNSA. CDR3 length equals 12 residues. CDR3 sequence reads: CASSHSSDTQYF. The CDR3, as DNA: TGTGCCAGCAGCCACAGCTCAGATACGCAGTATTTT.